The entry that follows covers one T cell receptor beta chain sequence. Vbeta (60) and Jbeta (13) primers were used in the PCR. Method: immunoSEQ multiplex PCR; TCRdb's copy keeps in-frame clones and lacks some. The sample includes just over 150,000 clones, roughly 80% of them seen just once. This sample was taken from a study of cytomegalovirus exposure and HLA in healthy donors. Sample: PBMCs. This clonotype originated in a young woman in good health and CMV-seronegative.

CDR3 DNA sequence: TGTGCCTGGACCGTACGGGGGTATGGCTACACCTTC. Translated: CAWTVRGYGYTF. The V call is TRBV30, the J call TRBJ1-2; a weak D match, TRBD1 (5 bases). V lost 4 bases and J lost 5, with 11 bases in between. Germline V gene data show CDR1 as GTSNPN and CDR2 as SVGIG (reference sequence). The CDR3 length is 12 residues.